This T cell receptor (beta chain) was retrieved from a study of T cell responses to AZD1222 COVID-19 vaccine. Concerning this clone: No antigen is known for it.

Notes on the study in general: Among vaccine-associated CD4 TCRs, coverage spanned spike, with dominance at 160-218 and 743-854. Baseline serology detected seropositivity in only 5 or 6 AZD1222 recipients. Donors were chiefly white British, with a greater number of females, and clonal diversity was perhaps underestimated. Breadth and depth of Spike-specific TCRs rose after two AZD1222 doses.

This CDR3 is 19 amino acids long. The ends were cut back, 0 bases at V and 4 bases at J, with 19 bases in the middle. Germline assignment: CDR1 LGHNA and CDR2 YNFKEQ. Profiled with immunoSEQ multiplex PCR; TCRdb holds only in-frame clones, not every one. This table has some 150,000 clones, approximately 88% appearing once. The chain recombines TRBV4-2 with TRBJ2-6; D is perhaps TRBD1 or TRBD2 (6 bases each). This clonotype was obtained from an adult in good health. The sample was peripheral blood, taken on day 0 of MenACWY control vaccination. The CDR3 region has the DNA TGTGCCAGCAGCCAAGATCCGGGCAGGGGAGGTAAGGGGGCCAACGTCCTGACTTTC. Its translation: CASSQDPGRGGKGANVLTF.